Listed below are T cell receptor beta chains from one sample, sequenced in a study of blood T cell repertoires in COVID-19. The repertoire was sequenced with immunoSEQ multiplex PCR; TCRdb's copy has only in-frame clones and lacks some. Among fewer than 200,000 clones listed, around 84% were seen once. Sequenced input: peripheral blood. These receptors all come from a woman aged 45-65 years with COVID-19, enrolled during active disease. Each CDR3 is given with its conserved first and last residue. A D gene is named only where the DNA matches it firmly. Rows give clone size only sometimes, using once, few, many, or a class for an expanded clone.

d_gene,j_gene,abundance,v_gene,CDR3aa,CDR3nt
NA,TRBJ2-7,once,TRBV7-4,CASSLNCFYEQYF,TGTGCCAGCAGCTTAAACTGTTTCTACGAGCAGTACTTC
TRBD1,TRBJ2-3,once,TRBV5-1,CASSLGRDSARTDTQYF,TGCGCCAGCAGCCTGGGACGGGACAGCGCTAGAACAGATACGCAGTATTTT
NA,TRBJ2-5,NA,TRBV3-1/TRBV3-2,CASSQAFQETQYF,TGTGCCAGCAGCCAAGCTTTCCAAGAGACCCAGTACTTC
TRBD1,TRBJ1-2,NA,TRBV4-2,CASSQDDRGRNYGYTF,TGTGCCAGCAGCCAAGATGACAGGGGAAGGAACTATGGCTACACCTTC
NA,TRBJ1-5,NA,TRBV10-2,CASSEGGAQHF,TGCGCCAGCAGTGAGGGAGGGGCCCAGCATTTT
NA,TRBJ2-4,once,TRBV4-2,CASSQPGGRENIQYF,TGTGCCAGCAGCCAACCCGGTGGCAGGGAAAACATTCAGTACTTC
NA,TRBJ2-2,NA,TRBV6-6,CASSYYGKGTGELFF,TGTGCCAGCAGTTACTACGGGAAGGGCACCGGGGAGCTGTTTTTT
TRBD1,TRBJ1-6,NA,TRBV27,CASSPDRGIYNSPLHF,TGTGCCAGCAGCCCGGACAGGGGGATCTATAATTCACCCCTCCACTTT
NA,TRBJ1-1,NA,TRBV18,CASSPVLGVVGRSGGEAFF,TGTGCCAGCTCACCCGTCCTGGGAGTGGTGGGGAGATCGGGGGGAGAGGCTTTCTTT
TRBD1,TRBJ2-7,NA,TRBV7-9,CASSLDAGGYEQYF,TGTGCCAGCAGCTTAGATGCAGGGGGATACGAGCAGTACTTC
TRBD1,TRBJ2-7,NA,TRBV5-6,CASSPIGTGIYEQYF,TGTGCCAGCAGCCCCATCGGGACAGGTATTTACGAGCAGTACTTC
NA,TRBJ1-6,NA,TRBV27,CASRTTGSSYNSPLHF,TGTGCCAGCAGAACCACCGGGAGCTCCTATAATTCACCCCTCCACTTT
NA,TRBJ2-2,NA,TRBV15,CATSRDLANTGELFF,TGTGCCACCAGCAGAGATCTAGCGAACACCGGGGAGCTGTTTTTT
TRBD1,TRBJ1-3,NA,TRBV29-1,CSVDGDRGRGNTIYF,TGCAGCGTTGATGGAGACAGGGGGCGGGGAAACACCATATATTTT
TRBD1,TRBJ1-2,medium-sized,TRBV3-1/TRBV3-2,CASSQVSTDRRYGYTF,TGTGCCAGCAGCCAAGTATCCACGGACAGGCGGTATGGCTACACCTTC
NA,TRBJ1-4,NA,TRBV6-1,CASRSGATNEKLFF,TGTGCCAGCAGGTCGGGTGCAACTAATGAAAAACTGTTTTTT
TRBD1,TRBJ2-2,NA,TRBV10-3,CAISPGQGNTGELFF,TGTGCCATCAGTCCGGGACAGGGTAACACCGGGGAGCTGTTTTTT
TRBD1,TRBJ1-2,NA,TRBV5-6,CASSGTGGDNYGYTF,TGTGCCAGCAGCGGCACAGGGGGGGACAACTATGGCTACACCTTC
TRBD1,TRBJ1-4,NA,TRBV29-1,CSVEAGQGAEKLFF,TGCAGCGTTGAAGCGGGACAGGGGGCGGAAAAACTGTTTTTT
TRBD2,TRBJ2-3,NA,TRBV5-5,CASSLGAGGPTDTQYF,TGTGCCAGCAGCTTGGGAGCGGGGGGGCCGACAGATACGCAGTATTTT
NA,TRBJ1-6,few,TRBV2,CASKRGGNSPLHF,TGTGCCAGCAAAAGGGGTGGCAATTCACCCCTCCACTTT
TRBD1,TRBJ1-4,NA,TRBV14,CASSRWTGLATNEKLFF,TGTGCCAGCAGCCGATGGACAGGCCTTGCAACTAATGAAAAACTGTTTTTT
NA,TRBJ1-2,NA,TRBV30,CAWREGFGYTF,TGTGCCTGGAGGGAGGGATTTGGCTACACCTTC
NA,TRBJ1-1,once,TRBV7-9,CASTSQTGTEAFF,TGTGCCAGCACCTCCCAGACTGGGACTGAAGCTTTCTTT
NA,TRBJ2-1,NA,TRBV3-1/TRBV3-2,CASSLDRYNEQFF,TGTGCCAGCAGCCTGGACAGATACAATGAGCAGTTCTTC
NA,TRBJ1-4,NA,TRBV30,CAWSPSGLSGKLFF,TGTGCCTGGAGCCCATCGGGCCTTAGCGGAAAACTGTTTTTT
NA,TRBJ1-2,NA,TRBV12-3/TRBV12-4,CASSLARQAGYTF,TGTGCCAGCAGTTTAGCGCGCCAGGCTGGCTACACCTTC
TRBD2,TRBJ2-3,NA,TRBV9,CASSGSGGSTDTQYF,TGTGCCAGCAGCGGGAGCGGGGGGAGCACAGATACGCAGTATTTT
TRBD1,TRBJ1-6,NA,TRBV4-1,CASTDTGGSSYNSPLHF,TGCGCCAGCACCGACACAGGGGGTAGCTCCTATAATTCACCCCTCCACTTT
NA,TRBJ1-2,NA,TRBV24-1,CATSDPGLGYGYTF,TGTGCCACCAGTGATCCGGGTCTTGGTTATGGCTACACCTTC
TRBD2,TRBJ2-7,NA,TRBV7-2,CASSLEGSGGSYEQYF,TGTGCCAGCAGCTTAGAGGGTAGCGGGGGGAGCTACGAGCAGTACTTC
NA,TRBJ1-2,NA,TRBV2,CASSDGGAGYGYTF,TGTGCCAGCAGTGATGGGGGCGCTGGCTATGGCTACACCTTC
TRBD2,TRBJ2-7,NA,TRBV27,CASRSYLYSGGTYEQYF,TGTGCCAGCAGATCCTATCTCTATAGCGGGGGGACCTACGAGCAGTACTTC
TRBD1,TRBJ2-7,NA,TRBV28,CASSLADRGSNEQYF,TGTGCCAGCAGTTTAGCTGACAGGGGAAGCAACGAGCAGTACTTC
TRBD1,TRBJ2-7,once,TRBV3-1/TRBV3-2,CASIKMTGSSYEQYF,TGTGCCAGCATCAAGATGACAGGGTCGTCCTACGAGCAGTACTTC
TRBD2,TRBJ2-1,NA,TRBV5-4,CASSWGGGRENEQFF,TGTGCCAGCAGCTGGGGGGGTGGTCGGGAGAATGAGCAGTTCTTC